One sample yielded the 20 T cell receptor beta chains listed below, sequenced in a study of response to subunit inactivated influenza vaccine. MiXCR, run by TCRdb on the RT-PCR reads, gives a single entry per CDR3 protein. The data hold 650,000 to 850,000 distinct CDR3 sequences, with roughly 14% observed a single time. Here the sequenced sample was PBMCs from blood, taken 14 to 15 days before vaccination. The source of these receptors is a man aged 45-65 years who received an inactivated influenza vaccine.

The chain joins TRBV7-2 to TRBJ2-1, with 13 bases matching TRBD2. V gave up 4 bases and J gave up 7 bases; unmatched junction bases: 10. Germline V gene lookup returns CDR1 SGHTA and CDR2 FQGNSA. The CDR3 totals 17 residues. CDR3 nucleotides: TGTGCCAGCAGCTGGCAATCTACTAGCGGGAGGGTGAATGAGCAGTTCTTC. Translating gives CASSWQSTSGRVNEQFF. Filled out from reference TRBV7-2 and TRBJ2-1, the complete variable domain reads GAGVSQSPSNKVTEKGKDVELRCDPISGHTALYWYRQSLGQGLEFLIYFQGNSAPDKSGLPSDRFSAERTGGSVSTLTIQRTQQEDSAVYLCASSWQSTSGRVNEQFFGPGTRLTVL.

The genes are TRBV6-1 and TRBJ2-6; a weak D match, TRBD2 (6 bases). Germline CDR1 MNHNS, CDR2 SASEGT. Trimming took off 9 bases at V and 0 bases at J, with 15 bases between the two ends. The CDR3 has 16 amino acids. For the CDR3, the DNA is TGTGCCAGACCCCAGGAGGGCCGCTCTGGGGCCAACGTCCTGACTTTC. The encoded protein is CARPQEGRSGANVLTF.

This clonotype has more than one count but fewer than ten. V usage is TRBV7-2 and J usage is TRBJ2-7; 9 nucleotides agree with TRBD1. The length of the CDR3 is 15 residues. V was pared by 4 bases and J by 6 bases, with 10 bases of the junction left unmatched. Germline CDR1 reads SGHTA; CDR2 reads FQGNSA. The CDR3 DNA reads TGTGCCAGCAGCTCCGCCGGGACAGGGAGGGTCGAGCAGTACTTC. Its protein is CASSSAGTGRVEQYF. The whole variable domain, filled in from reference TRBV7-2 and TRBJ2-7, reads GAGVSQSPSNKVTEKGKDVELRCDPISGHTALYWYRQSLGQGLEFLIYFQGNSAPDKSGLPSDRFSAERTGGSVSTLTIQRTQQEDSAVYLCASSSAGTGRVEQYFGPGTRLTVT.

This clonotype has a handful of counts. This chain connects TRBV7-2 to TRBJ2-7; 9 nucleotides align to TRBD1. Germline loops: CDR1 SGHTA, CDR2 FQGNSA. V trimming: 3 bases; J trimming: 2 bases; junction bases outside the gene matches: 2. The CDR3 runs 14 residues. The CDR3 is CASSFTGGPYEQYF. Here the CDR3 DNA reads TGTGCCAGCAGCTTTACAGGGGGCCCCTACGAGCAGTACTTC.

This clonotype was observed many times. V and J are TRBV7-2 and TRBJ1-1, with 7 bases that match TRBD1. CDR1 and CDR2 from the germline V gene are SGHTA and FQGNSA. V lost 5 bases, J lost 5 bases, and 8 bases stayed unmatched. This CDR3 region has 14 residues. The CDR3 DNA is TGTGCCAGCAGCCCAGGGGGGGTTGTAACTGAAGCTTTCTTT. Amino acids: CASSPGGVVTEAFF.

The rearrangement uses TRBV30 and TRBJ1-1; maybe TRBD1 (6 bases). Per germline, CDR1 GTSNPN and CDR2 SVGIG (reference sequence). The CDR3 sequence is 16 residues long. With 1 base removed from V and 7 bases from J, the gap between germline ends came to 22 bases. CDR3 bases: TGTGCCTGGAGTGGGGTGAGCCTACAGGGCATTCTTGAAGCTTTCTTT. It translates to CAWSGVSLQGILEAFF.

The chain links TRBV10-3 to TRBJ1-2; D not resolved. CDR1 is ENHRY, CDR2 SYGVKD, per germline. This CDR3 spans 14 amino acids. V was trimmed by 7 bases and J by 4 bases, leaving 16 bases between them. CDR3 residues: CAITESSSPYGYTF. In DNA, the CDR3 is TGTGCCATCACTGAATCATCCTCCCCCTATGGCTACACCTTC.

The chain joins TRBV25-1 to TRBJ1-1; 8 nucleotides agree with TRBD1. Germline V gene data show CDR1 as MGHDK and CDR2 as SYGVNS. This CDR3 has 11 residues. The V and J ends lost 6 bases and 11 bases, in that order; junction bases with no gene match: 5. In DNA, the CDR3 is TGTGCCAGCAGCCGGACAGGGAGGGCTTTCTTT. It codes for CASSRTGRAFF. Full variable domain (outside the CDR3, taken from reference TRBV25-1 and TRBJ1-1): EADIYQTPRYLVIGTGKKITLECSQTMGHDKMYWYQQDPGMELHLIHYSYGVNSTEKGDLSSESTVSRIRTEHFPLTLESARPSHTSQYLCASSRTGRAFFGQGTRLTVV.

This clonotype came up a few times. CDR3: CASSYDRPPYEQYF. The DNA of the CDR3 is TGTGCCAGCAGTTATGACAGGCCACCTTACGAGCAGTACTTC. This chain uses TRBV27 with TRBJ2-7; the D gene is possibly TRBD1 (6 bases). With 4 bases removed from V and 4 bases from J, the gap between germline ends came to 14 bases. CDR3 length equals 14 residues. Looked up from germline, CDR1 is MNHEY and CDR2 is SMNVEV (reference sequence).

This clonotype was found a few times. The chain is built from TRBV12-3 or TRBV12-4 and TRBJ2-7; 9 nucleotides line up with TRBD1. The length of the CDR3 is 14 residues. With V trimmed by 4 bases and J by 6 bases, 7 bases remained unmatched. For the CDR3, the DNA is TGTGCCAGCAGTTCCGGGACAGGGAGCGGCGAGCAGTACTTC. Translation gives CASSSGTGSGEQYF.

On this clonotype itself: One end of the junction does not line up with germline, which may come from a read error. This rearrangement joins TRBV11-1 to TRBJ1-1; D gene unclear. The CDR3 covers 14 residues. CDR1 is SGHAT and CDR2 is FQDESV in the germline V gene (reference sequence). CDR3 DNA sequence: TGTGCCAGCAGCTTAACTGCAGAGAACACTGAAGTTTTCTTT. Translated, it gives CASSLTAENTEVFF. The full variable domain, in which reference TRBV11-1 and TRBJ1-1 provide the parts outside the CDR3, is EAEVAQSPRYKITEKSQAVAFWCDPISGHATLYWYRQILGQGPELLVQFQDESVVDDSQLPKDRFSAERLKGVDSTLKIQPAELGDSAMYLCASSLTAENTEVFFGQGTRLTVV.

Only a few counts were recorded for this clonotype. The rearrangement uses TRBV6-1 and TRBJ1-5; tentatively, D is TRBD1 (5 bases). From germline, CDR1 is MNHNS and CDR2 SASEGT. This CDR3 has 17 amino acids. The V end was cut by 5 bases, the J end by 1 base, with 18 bases between. CDR3 protein: CASSLLPGQGSNQPQHF. DNA of the CDR3: TGTGCCAGCAGTCTTCTCCCCGGACAAGGGAGCAATCAGCCCCAGCATTTT.

The genes are TRBV10-3 and TRBJ2-7, with unresolved D. V was clipped by 4 bases and J by 4 bases, with 14 bases between them. Germline lookup yields CDR1 ENHRY and CDR2 SYGVKD. The CDR3 runs to 14 residues. The CDR3 DNA sequence: TGTGCCATCAGTGCCCAGATTAGCCTGTACGAGCAGTACTTC. It yields the protein CAISAQISLYEQYF.

This clonotype was seen a few times. The gene calls are TRBV6-1 and TRBJ2-7, with 9 bases lining up with TRBD2. The CDR3 sequence is 16 residues long. Per germline, CDR1 MNHNS and CDR2 SASEGT. Trimming took 5 bases from V and 7 from J; bases not matched to a gene: 15. This CDR3 is CASSLRGAGLAGEQYF. As DNA, the CDR3 is TGTGCCAGCAGTCTTCGTGGGGCGGGACTAGCTGGGGAGCAGTACTTC.

This clonotype was counted only a few times. The chain uses TRBV6-2 or TRBV6-3 and TRBJ2-7; maybe TRBD1 (6 bases). This CDR3 is 12 amino acids long. Germline CDR1 reads MNHEY; CDR2 reads SVGEGT. Trimming shortened V by 6 bases and J by 9 bases, and 15 bases separated the two germline ends. In DNA, the CDR3 is TGTGCCAGCAGGGTCACAGGGCGAGGGCAGTACTTC. It encodes CASRVTGRGQYF.

The chain employs TRBV11-1 and TRBJ2-1; TRBD2 matches at 12 bases. Trimming removed 5 bases from V and 8 bases from J; junction bases left unmatched: 16. This CDR3 region has 18 residues. Germline V gene data show CDR1 as SGHAT and CDR2 as FQDESV (reference sequence). CDR3 bases: TGTGCCAGCAGCCACGATGCTAGCGGGAGGGCCCTCTGGGATGAGCAGTTCTTC. Translated, it gives CASSHDASGRALWDEQFF.

This clonotype turned up a few times. V is TRBV27 and J is TRBJ2-7; D unclear. Germline V gene lookup returns CDR1 MNHEY and CDR2 SMNVEV (reference sequence). Trimming took off 2 bases at V and 1 base at J, with 9 bases between the two ends. The CDR3 contains 14 residues. CDR3 bases: TGTGCCAGCAGTTTAGTTCACGATTCCTACGAGCAGTACTTC. Translated, it gives CASSLVHDSYEQYF.

The V gene is TRBV29-1, the J gene TRBJ2-7, with a weak D call TRBD1 (6 bases). CDR3 length: 15 amino acids. V shed 6 bases and J shed 3 bases, with 21 bases lying between them. The germline CDR1 and CDR2 sequences are SQVTM and ANQGSEA. The CDR3 DNA sequence: TGCAGCGTGGTACTCGGACAGCCATCCAACTACGAGCAGTACTTC. It codes for CSVVLGQPSNYEQYF.

A few counts support this clonotype. This chain uses TRBV7-2 with TRBJ1-1, with D hard to call. The V end was cut by 2 bases, the J end by 1 base, with 14 bases between. The germline V gene has CDR1 SGHTA and CDR2 FQGNSA. This CDR3 spans 16 amino acids. In DNA form, the CDR3 reads TGTGCCAGCAGCTTATCGGCCAGCCGCCCGAACACTGAAGCTTTCTTT. Its protein product is CASSLSASRPNTEAFF.

This clonotype was seen a handful of times. This sequence joins TRBV6-2 or TRBV6-3 and TRBJ2-1; D is tentatively TRBD1 or TRBD2 (5 bases each). V was shortened by 5 bases and J by 12 bases, with 17 bases between the two germline ends. There are 13 residues in the CDR3. The V gene's germline CDR1 is MNHEY and CDR2 SVGEGT. CDR3 loop: CASSTAFWDGQFF. The CDR3 coding sequence is TGTGCCAGCAGTACCGCTTTCTGGGACGGGCAGTTCTTC.